This T cell receptor beta chain was sequenced during a study of tumor-infiltrating lymphocytes in primary liver carcinoma. Overall study context: Recorded tumor stage was T1-T3 N0M0, with diameters of roughly 4 to 11 cm. Findings of the study overall: Blood's top-250-clone fraction was significantly lower than that of tumors (p = 0.039).

Both RNA and DNA were isolated together from around 20-30 mg of bulk tissue that had not been sorted. Total RNA amounting to around 540 ng was the source from which TCR beta cDNA was made with a constant-region primer. Slightly modified ARM-PCR, run as three nested multiplex PCR rounds, produced the TCR beta libraries. Forward primers for TRBV1-TRBV30 and a C-beta reverse primer served the first two PCR rounds, at about 10 cycles each. TCRdb called the multiplex PCR reads again in MiXCR, with one record for every CDR3 protein. The sample holds about 120,000 distinct CDR3 sequences, 65% to 75% seen once. Germline CDR1 reads GTSNPN; CDR2 reads SVGIG (reference sequence). This CDR3 has 14 amino acids. V was cut by 4 bases and J by 5 bases, with 17 bases left in between. This clonotype was picked up a small number of times. Its antigen is not identified. With a much larger clone just one base away, this may be a read error.

The chain joins TRBV30 to TRBJ2-5; D is unclear. The sequenced material came from tumor-adjacent normal liver tissue. This TCR was sampled from a woman in her sixties with primary liver carcinoma and hepatitis B virus infection. The chain's CDR3 is CAWKHQIGLETQYF. CDR3 bases: TGTGCCTGGAAACATCAGATAGGGTTGGAGACCCAGTACTTC.